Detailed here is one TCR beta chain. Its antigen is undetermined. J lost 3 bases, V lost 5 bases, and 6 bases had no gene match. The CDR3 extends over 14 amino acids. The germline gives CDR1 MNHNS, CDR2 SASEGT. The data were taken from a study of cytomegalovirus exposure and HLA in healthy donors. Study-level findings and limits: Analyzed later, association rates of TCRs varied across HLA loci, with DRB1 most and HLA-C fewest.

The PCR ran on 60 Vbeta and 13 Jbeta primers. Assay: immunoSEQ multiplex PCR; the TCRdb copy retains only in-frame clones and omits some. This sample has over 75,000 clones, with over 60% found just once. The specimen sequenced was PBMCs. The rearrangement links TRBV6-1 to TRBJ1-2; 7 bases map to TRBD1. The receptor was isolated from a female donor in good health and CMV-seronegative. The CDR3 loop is CASSSTGPDYGYTF. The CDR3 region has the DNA TGTGCCAGCAGTTCGACAGGGCCTGACTATGGCTACACCTTC.